The 22 T cell receptor beta chains given below trace back to one sample, sequenced in a study of cytomegalovirus exposure and HLA in healthy donors (dated by TCRdb to about 2017). Libraries were made using the immunoSEQ multiplex PCR assay. For the multiplex PCR, a mixture combining 60 forward primers for TCR Vbeta segments and 13 reverse primers for TCR Jbeta segments was used. As stored in TCRdb, this immuneACCESS dataset retains in-frame rearrangements with V and J assigned. A fraction of the clones does not appear; measured against another copy, unresolved V genes explain less than half of the discrepancy, and the remainder lacks a known reason. The sample table shows about 160,000 clones, and approximately 78% are seen once. About 7% of the sample goes to the ten largest clones. The sample taken for sequencing was PBMCs. These receptors were collected from a woman aged 30 to 39 in good health and CMV-seropositive.

The V gene is TRBV27, the J gene TRBJ2-6; unclear D gene. CDR3 size: 13 residues. CDR1 MNHEY and CDR2 SMNVEV come from the germline V gene (reference sequence). The ends were cut back, 6 bases at V and 1 base at J, with 4 bases in the middle. The CDR3 region is CASRQSGANVLTF. The CDR3 coding sequence is TGTGCCAGCAGACAGTCTGGGGCCAACGTCCTGACTTTC. The entire variable domain, with the rest obtained from reference TRBV27 and TRBJ2-6, is as follows: EAQVTQNPRYLITVTGKKLTVTCSQNMNHEYMSWYRQDPGLGLRQIYYSMNVEVTDKGDVPEGYKVSRKEKRNFPLILESPSPNQTSLYFCASRQSGANVLTFGAGSRLTVL.

The chain carries TRBV9 and TRBJ2-3, with TRBD2 matching 8 bases. The CDR3 runs 14 residues. Germline V CDR1 and CDR2: SGDLS, YYNGEE. Trimming took 2 bases from V and 4 from J; bases not matched to a gene: 3. The CDR3 protein is CASSVRGGPDTQYF. The CDR3 coding sequence is TGTGCCAGCAGCGTCCGGGGGGGGCCAGATACGCAGTATTTT.

The chain joins TRBV6-6 to TRBJ1-3; D is possibly TRBD1 (6 bases). The V gene's germline CDR1 is MNHNY and CDR2 SVGAGI (reference sequence). Trimming shortened V by 6 bases and J by 0 bases, and 12 bases separated the two germline ends. The CDR3 runs 15 residues. DNA for the CDR3: TGTGCCAGCAGGACGGGACAAGTCTCTGGAAACACCATATATTTT. The encoded protein is CASRTGQVSGNTIYF.

V and J are TRBV27 and TRBJ2-3; D is possibly TRBD1 (6 bases). The germline V gene has CDR1 MNHEY and CDR2 SMNVEV (reference sequence). Deletions cut 8 bases from V and 2 bases from J, with 14 bases between. The CDR3 loop spans 14 amino acids. The CDR3 is CASGRAGATDTQYF. The CDR3, as DNA: TGTGCCAGCGGACGGGCAGGGGCCACAGATACGCAGTATTTT.

As to this clone: At one end the junction does not follow the germline gene, possibly because of a read error. The V call is TRBV28, the J call TRBJ1-1; no definite D call. CDR1 and CDR2 from the germline V gene are MDHEN and SYDVKM. The CDR3 consists of 13 residues. This CDR3 is CASCFSLNTEAFF. CDR3 nucleotides: TGTGCCAGCTGTTTTAGCCTGAACACTGAAGCTTTCTTT.

The chain uses TRBV7-9 and TRBJ2-3; D possibly corresponds to TRBD2 (6 bases). Per germline, CDR1 SEHNR and CDR2 FQNEAQ (reference sequence). The CDR3 covers 14 residues. The V gene lost 3 bases and the J gene lost 3 bases, with 10 bases spanning the gap. The CDR3 sequence: CASSFRSGTDTQYF. The CDR3 nucleotides are TGTGCCAGCAGCTTCCGCAGCGGGACAGATACGCAGTATTTT.

The rearrangement joins TRBV4-2 to TRBJ1-5, with D possibly being TRBD1 (6 bases). Germline assignment: CDR1 LGHNA and CDR2 YNFKEQ. This CDR3 contains 17 residues. Deletions cut 0 bases from V and 3 bases from J, with 15 bases between. This CDR3 is CASSQDSWDTYNQPQHF. CDR3 DNA sequence: TGTGCCAGCAGCCAAGATTCTTGGGACACATACAATCAGCCCCAGCATTTT.

The chain joins TRBV18 to TRBJ2-5, with 7 nucleotides matching TRBD2. This CDR3 spans 14 amino acids. Per germline, CDR1 KGHSH and CDR2 LQKENI. The V gene end was trimmed by 3 bases and the J gene end by 4 bases; junction bases not matched to a gene: 5. DNA for the CDR3: TGTGCCAGCTCACCCCAAGCGGGGAGAGAGACCCAGTACTTC. This codes for CASSPQAGRETQYF.

CDR3 nucleotide sequence: TGTGCCAGCAGCCAATTGGGCAGGAATCAGCCCCAGCATTTT. This sequence encodes CASSQLGRNQPQHF. The rearrangement links TRBV16 to TRBJ1-5; D is unresolved. The germline CDR1 and CDR2 sequences are KGHSY and FQNENV. This CDR3 is built from 14 residues. Trimming removed 1 base from V and 4 bases from J, with 8 bases in between.

The chain has TRBV28 and TRBJ1-2; a weak D match, TRBD1 (6 bases). With 4 bases removed from V and 8 bases from J, the gap between germline ends came to 20 bases. The germline CDR1 and CDR2 sequences are MDHEN and SYDVKM. CDR3 length equals 15 residues. This CDR3 reads CASSSSNTQGGGYTF. The CDR3 DNA reads TGTGCCAGCAGTTCCTCCAACACACAGGGCGGCGGCTACACCTTC.

This chain connects TRBV14 to TRBJ2-7; a possible D gene is TRBD1 (5 bases). Germline V gene data show CDR1 as SGHDN and CDR2 as FVKESK. The CDR3 is 12 amino acids. Deletions cut 5 bases from V and 4 bases from J, with 9 bases between. CDR3 bases: TGTGCCAGCAGCGCAGGGTGGTACGAGCAGTACTTC. Translation gives CASSAGWYEQYF. The full variable domain, its missing parts supplied by reference TRBV14 and TRBJ2-7, is EAGVTQFPSHSVIEKGQTVTLRCDPISGHDNLYWYRRVMGKEIKFLLHFVKESKQDESGMPNNRFLAERTGGTYSTLKVQPAELEDSGVYFCASSAGWYEQYFGPGTRLTVT.

This clone showed up just once. V usage is TRBV5-5 and J usage is TRBJ2-5; possible D gene TRBD1, 5 bases. Trimming took 0 bases from V and 12 from J, leaving 24 bases between them. The CDR3 sequence is 16 residues long. Germline V CDR1 and CDR2: SGHKS, YYEKEE (reference sequence). CDR3 protein: CASSLDLDRRLGKKYF. The CDR3 DNA reads as TGTGCCAGCAGCTTGGACTTAGACAGACGTCTTGGGAAGAAGTACTTC.

This sequence joins TRBV5-6 and TRBJ2-3; D is possibly TRBD1 (6 bases). Per the germline V gene, CDR1 is SGHDT and CDR2 is YYEEEE. The CDR3 has 14 amino acids. Trimming stripped 4 bases from V and 2 bases from J, with 11 bases between. The CDR3 loop reads CASSLRTATDTQYF. The CDR3 nucleotides are TGTGCCAGCAGCCTTCGGACAGCCACAGATACGCAGTATTTT.

The V call is TRBV30, the J call TRBJ2-4, with TRBD1 matching 7 bases. CDR1 is GTSNPN and CDR2 is SVGIG in the germline V gene (reference sequence). The CDR3 has 14 amino acids. J gave up 2 bases and V 5 bases, and 6 bases lay outside the gene matches. The CDR3 nucleotides read TGTGCCTGGGGCACCAGGGGGACCAAAAACATTCAGTACTTC. Its translation: CAWGTRGTKNIQYF.

The chain is built from TRBV2 and TRBJ1-4; D is possibly TRBD1 (5 bases). Between the trimmed V and J ends, which lost 8 bases and 2 bases, there was a span of 12 bases. The CDR3 loop spans 14 amino acids. Germline CDR1 and CDR2: SNHLY and FYNNEI. The CDR3 DNA is TGTGCCAGCCAAGAGGAGGGGACTAATGAAAAACTGTTTTTT. The encoded protein is CASQEEGTNEKLFF. The complete variable domain, with remaining parts taken from reference TRBV2 and TRBJ1-4, reads EPEVTQTPSHQVTQMGQEVILRCVPISNHLYFYWYRQILGQKVEFLVSFYNNEISEKSEIFDDQFSVERPDGSNFTLKIRSTKLEDSAMYFCASQEEGTNEKLFFGSGTQLSVL.

This clone was observed once. V is TRBV11-2 and J is TRBJ2-7; tentative D call: TRBD1 (7 bases). Deletions cut 6 bases from V and 7 bases from J, with 13 bases between. CDR1 and CDR2 from the germline V gene are SGHAT and FQNNGV. The CDR3 totals 12 residues. CDR3 amino acids: CASSSGGWEQYF. The CDR3 nucleotides read TGTGCCAGCAGTTCAGGGGGGTGGGAGCAGTACTTC.

Of note for this clone: Germline is not matched at one junction end, which may reflect a read error. The CDR3 here is CASSLTGGGGANGLTF. CDR3 sequence (DNA): TGTGCCAGCAGCTTGACAGGGGGGGGTGGGGCCAACGGCCTGACTTTC. The rearrangement links TRBV5-4 to TRBJ2-6; maybe TRBD1 (8 bases). From germline, CDR1 is SGHNT and CDR2 YYREEE (reference sequence). The CDR3 extends over 16 amino acids.

The chain carries TRBV9 and TRBJ2-1; D unclear. Germline values: CDR1 SGDLS, CDR2 YYNGEE. V lost 2 bases, J lost 5 bases, and 11 bases lay in between. The CDR3 totals 14 residues. This CDR3 is CASSVIGTDNEQFF. The CDR3 bases are TGTGCCAGCAGCGTTATAGGAACAGACAATGAGCAGTTCTTC.

The rearrangement uses TRBV4-3 and TRBJ2-1, with 12 bases matching TRBD2. The germline CDR1 and CDR2 sequences are LGHNA and YSLEER. The CDR3 covers 15 residues. V was clipped by 1 base and J by 8 bases; unmatched bases: 3. CDR3 bases: TGCGCCAGCAGCCAAGGACTAGCGGGGGACCATGAGCAGTTCTTC. Translated: CASSQGLAGDHEQFF.

In its sample, this clone was seen once. CDR3 DNA sequence: TGTGCCAGCAGTGTCGTAGCGGGGAAATCCTACGAGCAGTACTTC. Translation gives CASSVVAGKSYEQYF. The chain recombines TRBV2 with TRBJ2-7, with 8 positions matching TRBD2. V was pared by 4 bases and J by 1 base, with 6 bases of the junction left unmatched. The CDR3 length is 15 residues. Germline CDR1 SNHLY, CDR2 FYNNEI. The whole variable domain, filled in from reference TRBV2 and TRBJ2-7, reads EPEVTQTPSHQVTQMGQEVILRCVPISNHLYFYWYRQILGQKVEFLVSFYNNEISEKSEIFDDQFSVERPDGSNFTLKIRSTKLEDSAMYFCASSVVAGKSYEQYFGPGTRLTVT.

This chain links TRBV5-5 with TRBJ2-1, with a weak D call TRBD1 (5 bases). The CDR3 is 15 amino acids. The germline CDR1 and CDR2 sequences are SGHKS and YYEKEE (reference sequence). V was pared by 0 bases and J by 7 bases, with 14 bases between. The CDR3 DNA reads as TGTGCCAGCAGCTTGGGGCAGGGCGTGGGAAATGAGCAGTTCTTC. Translating it yields CASSLGQGVGNEQFF.

This sequence joins TRBV6-1 and TRBJ1-1, with 8 bases lining up with TRBD1. CDR1 is MNHNS and CDR2 is SASEGT in the germline V gene. The CDR3 is made up of 13 amino acids. Trimming cost V 3 bases and J 11 bases; bases outside gene matches: 8. Here the CDR3 reads CASSDDRGLRAFF. CDR3 DNA: TGTGCCAGCAGTGACGACAGGGGACTAAGGGCTTTCTTT.